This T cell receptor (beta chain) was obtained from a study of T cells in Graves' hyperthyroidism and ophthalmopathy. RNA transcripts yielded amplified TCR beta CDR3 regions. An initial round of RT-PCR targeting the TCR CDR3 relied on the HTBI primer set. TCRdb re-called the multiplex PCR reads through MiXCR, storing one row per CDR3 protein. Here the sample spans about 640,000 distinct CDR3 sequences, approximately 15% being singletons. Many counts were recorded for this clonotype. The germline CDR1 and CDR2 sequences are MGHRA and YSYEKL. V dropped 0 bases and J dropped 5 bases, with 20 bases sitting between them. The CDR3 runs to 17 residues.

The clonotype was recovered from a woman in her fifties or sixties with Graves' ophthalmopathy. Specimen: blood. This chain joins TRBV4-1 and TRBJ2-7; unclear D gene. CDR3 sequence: CASSQDTKTSAHHEQYF. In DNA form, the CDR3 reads TGCGCCAGCAGCCAAGATACGAAGACCTCGGCACACCACGAGCAGTACTTC.